This T cell receptor (beta chain) was found in a study of blood T cell repertoires in COVID-19 (dated by TCRdb to 2018 to 2020). Describing the broader study: Collaborator samples came from the United States, Italy and Spain and covered acute and convalescent phases of COVID-19. The prospective study material was composed of cDNA or gDNA derived from T cells, B-cell-depleted T cells, or PBMCs. Subjects who had been exposed to COVID-19, were actively infected with it, or had recovered from it provided the deeply sampled blood TCRbeta repertoires that made up the dataset. A freely available public database, intended as a resource for researchers studying the immune response to SARS-CoV-2, is where the repertoires were released. The samples were drawn from two sources: the first 160 participants of the ongoing ImmuneRACE study, and 1,254 subjects contributed by 6 global collaborators. A de-identified subject ID, COVID-19 status, age in years and sex were almost always included in the sample metadata. Where HLA class I and class II types were available, the types were taken from metadata supplied by the sample provider, not from assay-based typing. Here is what the overall study found, with its caveats: How much clinical and demographic metadata was included differed by source and by participant, and the metadata was provided uncurated.

In regard to this clone: No antigen is known for it. It has no much larger one-base neighbor in the sample; base qualities were not kept.

TCRbeta CDR3 regions were amplified from genomic DNA by means of the immunoSEQ Assay, a bias-controlled multiplex PCR. The authors processed their data as follows. The number of nucleated cells in each sample was estimated from the amplification of reference gene primers within the assay. To quantify the absolute abundance of each unique TCRbeta CDR3 rearrangement, sequence reads were collapsed and filtered. For each sample, productive Simpson clonality was calculated by taking the square root of Simpson's diversity index across productive rearrangements. This is the immuneACCESS table as TCRdb keeps it, with only in-frame sequences that have V and J called. A part of the clones is gone; compared with another copy, unresolved V genes explain less than half, and the rest is unexplained. Clonal size and the V and J genes are those of that table, whereas D and trimming came from the DNA. Within this sample are roughly 280,000 clones, with 87% of them counted one time only. 2.2% of the sample is in the top ten clones.

Looking up the germline V gene yields CDR1 MNHEY and CDR2 SVGAGI. Trimming costs V 5 bases and J 0 bases, and their ends lie 10 bases apart. Taken from cysteine to phenylalanine, the CDR3 has 14 residues. The CDR3 DNA has 42 bases and is translated from base 1. Samples from volunteer blood donors who had recovered from COVID-19 were contributed by a second Seattle source. Each collaborating institution followed its own protocols to collect whole blood in K2EDTA tubes. For TCRbeta analysis, collaborators shipped samples as frozen whole blood, isolated PBMCs, or DNA extracted from either of those sample types.

The V and J segments used are TRBV6-5 and TRBJ1-1, with a weak D call of TRBD1 (5 bases match). This receptor was obtained from a woman between 45 and 65 years old who had recovered from COVID-19. Sequenced: peripheral blood. The CDR3 loop reads CASSRGGVNTEAFF. Here is the DNA: TGTGCCAGCAGTCGGGGGGGGGTGAACACTGAAGCTTTCTTT.